The rows below give T cell receptor beta chains drawn from one sample of a study of T cell changes during pregnancy in multiple sclerosis. Assay: immunoSEQ multiplex PCR; the TCRdb copy retains only in-frame clones and omits some. Among 70,000 to 90,000 clones listed, around 90% were seen once. This sample comprised PBMCs, obtained in the first trimester of pregnancy. These receptor sequences come from a female donor in good health, serving as a control in a pregnancy study. Some clones in this sample may be carry-over from other donors' samples. Each CDR3 is given with its conserved first and last residue. Fields, in order: V gene, J gene, clone size, D gene, CDR3 DNA, CDR3 protein. D genes are given only for firm matches. The listing skips clone size in some rows; elsewhere it reads once, few, many or a size class.

v_call: TRBV15
j_call: TRBJ2-2
clone_size: -
d_call: TRBD2
cdr3_nt: TGTGCCACCAGCAGGAGAGCGGGGGGGAACACCGGGGAGCTGTTTTTT
cdr3_aa: CATSRRAGGNTGELFF

v_call: TRBV30
j_call: TRBJ1-2
clone_size: -
d_call: TRBD1
cdr3_nt: TGTGCCTGGAGTGGACAGGGCAACTATGGCTACACCTTC
cdr3_aa: CAWSGQGNYGYTF

v_call: TRBV7-9
j_call: TRBJ1-1
clone_size: -
d_call: -
cdr3_nt: TGTGCCAGCAGCTTAGGAGGAGGGGCAGCCACTGAAGCTTTCTTT
cdr3_aa: CASSLGGGAATEAFF

v_call: TRBV27
j_call: TRBJ2-5
clone_size: -
d_call: -
cdr3_nt: TGTGCCAGCAGTTCCCTCGGGGGAGGTTGGGAGACCCAGTACTTC
cdr3_aa: CASSSLGGGWETQYF

v_call: TRBV6-1
j_call: TRBJ1-3
clone_size: -
d_call: TRBD1
cdr3_nt: TGTGCCAGCAGTGAAGAGGGGGCATCTGGAAACACCATATATTTT
cdr3_aa: CASSEEGASGNTIYF

v_call: TRBV29-1
j_call: TRBJ2-5
clone_size: once
d_call: TRBD1
cdr3_nt: TGCAGCGTTGAAGGGGGACAGACTCCCCCACAAGAGACCCAGTACTTC
cdr3_aa: CSVEGGQTPPQETQYF

v_call: TRBV28
j_call: TRBJ1-1
clone_size: -
d_call: -
cdr3_nt: TGTGCCAGCAGCTGGACAGACCGCACTGAAGCTTTCTTT
cdr3_aa: CASSWTDRTEAFF

v_call: TRBV30
j_call: TRBJ2-2
clone_size: -
d_call: TRBD1
cdr3_nt: TGTGCCTGGAGTGTTGGGACAGGGGGGAGCGGGGAGCTGTTTTTT
cdr3_aa: CAWSVGTGGSGELFF

v_call: TRBV5-6
j_call: TRBJ2-7
clone_size: -
d_call: -
cdr3_nt: TGTGCCAGCAGCCTTCGGGGGTACCATAACTCCTACGAGCAGTACTTC
cdr3_aa: CASSLRGYHNSYEQYF

v_call: TRBV21-1
j_call: TRBJ1-6
clone_size: -
d_call: -
cdr3_nt: TGTGCCAGCAGCAGAACAGGGTCAGATTCACCCCTCCACTTT
cdr3_aa: CASSRTGSDSPLHF

v_call: TRBV11-2
j_call: TRBJ2-7
clone_size: -
d_call: -
cdr3_nt: TGTGCCAGCAGCTTATACAGTTATGACACCTACGAGCAGTACTTC
cdr3_aa: CASSLYSYDTYEQYF

v_call: TRBV9
j_call: TRBJ1-2
clone_size: -
d_call: TRBD1
cdr3_nt: TGTGCCAGCTCCACAGGGGGCGGTAGCTATGGCTACACCTTC
cdr3_aa: CASSTGGGSYGYTF

v_call: TRBV19
j_call: TRBJ1-2
clone_size: few
d_call: -
cdr3_nt: TGTGCCAGTAGGTGGGGGCAGGACTATGGCTACACCTTC
cdr3_aa: CASRWGQDYGYTF

v_call: TRBV5-4
j_call: TRBJ2-5
clone_size: -
d_call: TRBD1
cdr3_nt: TGTGCCAGCAGCCCGGGATTCCGGGACAGGGGGGTGTACCAAGAGACCCAGTACTTC
cdr3_aa: CASSPGFRDRGVYQETQYF

v_call: TRBV9
j_call: TRBJ1-5
clone_size: -
d_call: -
cdr3_nt: TGTGCCAGCAGCGTAGATTCGTCCCAGCCCCAGCATTTT
cdr3_aa: CASSVDSSQPQHF

v_call: TRBV19
j_call: TRBJ2-4
clone_size: -
d_call: -
cdr3_nt: TGTGCCAGTAGTATAACCCGGAGGGAGCACATTCAGTACTTC
cdr3_aa: CASSITRREHIQYF

v_call: TRBV7-6
j_call: TRBJ2-1
clone_size: -
d_call: TRBD2
cdr3_nt: TGTGCCAGCAGCCCACTAGCGGGACACAATGAGCAGTTCTTC
cdr3_aa: CASSPLAGHNEQFF